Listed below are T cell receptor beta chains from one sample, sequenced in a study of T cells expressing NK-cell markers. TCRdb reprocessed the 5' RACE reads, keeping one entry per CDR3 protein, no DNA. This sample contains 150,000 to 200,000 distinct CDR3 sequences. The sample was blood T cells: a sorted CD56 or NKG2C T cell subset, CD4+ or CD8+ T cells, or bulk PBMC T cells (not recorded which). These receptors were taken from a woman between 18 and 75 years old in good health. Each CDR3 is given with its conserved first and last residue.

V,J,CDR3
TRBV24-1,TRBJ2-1,CATSDPTSGSLYNEQFF
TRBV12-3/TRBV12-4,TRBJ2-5,CASTQQRAGGQETQYF
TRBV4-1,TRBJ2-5,CASSQPGGTLQETQYF
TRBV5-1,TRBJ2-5,CASSWEGWRQETQYF
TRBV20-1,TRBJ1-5,CSALTGGFDNQPQHF
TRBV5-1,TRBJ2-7,CARLPGNKYEQYF
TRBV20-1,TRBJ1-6,CSASVGGPLHF
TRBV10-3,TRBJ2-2,CATRGLDGAGGTGELFF
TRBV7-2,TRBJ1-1,CASSSTSRGNTEAFF
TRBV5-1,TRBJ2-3,CASSAGLAGGSWDTQYF